This T cell receptor (beta chain) derives from a study of beta chain features in type 1 diabetes. About this clone: Its antigen is still unknown.

Study-wide results and caveats: All four CD4+ subsets of Type 1 diabetes patients contained TCRB CDR3s that were moderately but significantly shorter. Whether HLA type influences TCRB rearrangement remained unresolved here. Within the patient group, naive, central memory and Treg TCRB repertoires appeared more similar to each other than within healthy donors.

All of the isolated RNA was reverse transcribed, so expressed TCRB transcripts were sequenced. Some clones are missing from TCRdb's copy, which holds only in-frame ones; the method was immunoSEQ multiplex PCR. The sample records 400,000 to 600,000 clones, roughly 31% being singletons. The CDR3 has 16 residues. The V and J ends lost 2 bases and 5 bases, in that order; junction bases with no gene match: 5. CDR1 is ENHRY, CDR2 SYGVKD, per germline. By way of CD45RO/CCR7/CD25/CD127/CD95/CD27, the CD4+ regulatory, stem cell-like memory, central memory and naive cells were sorted. This sequence joins TRBV10-3 and TRBJ2-4; TRBD2 agrees at 11 bases. The sequencing sample was made of naive CD4+ T cells from blood. The clonotype was recovered from a man aged 18 to 30 in good health. CDR3 protein: CAISETSGSPQNIQYF. The CDR3 DNA reads as TGTGCCATCAGTGAGACTAGCGGGAGTCCCCAAAACATTCAGTACTTC.